These T cell receptor beta chains were read from a single sample in a study of T cell changes during pregnancy in multiple sclerosis. Sequencing used immunoSEQ multiplex PCR; TCRdb keeps in-frame clones, though not all of them. Here the sample spans more than 45,000 clones, 94% being singletons. Source: CD4+ T cells from peripheral blood mononuclear cells, taken in the first trimester of pregnancy. The receptors come from a female donor with multiple sclerosis, enrolled in a pregnancy study. CDR3s include the opening cysteine and the closing phenylalanine or tryptophan. The D gene is left open where the match is weak. For some rows the clone size is stated as once, few or many, or as a class when expanded; others skip it.

NA,TRBJ1-2,TRBV5-1,NA,TGCGCCAGCAGCCAGAGGCAGGGGAACTATGGCTACACCTTC,CASSQRQGNYGYTF
NA,TRBJ1-4,TRBV7-9,NA,TGTGCCGTGGAGGTAGGGAGTGAAAAACTGTTTTTT,CAVEVGSEKLFF
NA,TRBJ2-2,TRBV5-1,NA,TGCGCCAGCAGCTTTGGCCAGGGGTCCACCGGGGAGCTGTTTTTT,CASSFGQGSTGELFF
NA,TRBJ1-2,TRBV10-3,NA,TGTGCCATCAGTGAGATGGGGGCAGATGGCTACACCTTC,CAISEMGADGYTF
once,TRBJ2-7,TRBV19,NA,TGTGCCAGTAGTACCCTAAGGGGGCAGTACTTC,CASSTLRGQYF
NA,TRBJ2-7,TRBV19,TRBD1,TGTGCCAGTAGTTATAGGGGGACAGGGGCGTCGTCTTCCTACGAGCAGTACTTC,CASSYRGTGASSSYEQYF
NA,TRBJ2-7,TRBV11-3,NA,TGTGCCAGCAGCTTAGACAGGCAGTACGAGCAGTACTTC,CASSLDRQYEQYF
once,TRBJ1-2,TRBV6-1,NA,TGTGCCAGCAGTGATTCAGGATTTGGGGGCTACACCTTC,CASSDSGFGGYTF
NA,TRBJ1-2,TRBV29-1,NA,TGCAGCGTTGCTCCAGGGCTGGCCTATGGCTACACCTTC,CSVAPGLAYGYTF
NA,TRBJ1-2,TRBV5-1,NA,TGCGCCAGCAGCTTGATCAGCGACGGTCACTATGGCTACACCTTC,CASSLISDGHYGYTF
NA,TRBJ2-6,TRBV4-2,TRBD2,TGTGCCAGCAGCCCGGGCCCCGCTAGCGGGGGGGCTAGCGTCCTGACTTTC,CASSPGPASGGASVLTF
NA,TRBJ1-1,TRBV6-6,NA,TGTGCCAGCAGTTTTTCCCCGCCTCAGGGTCTTACTGAAGCTTTCTTT,CASSFSPPQGLTEAFF
NA,TRBJ2-1,TRBV27,TRBD2,TGTGCCAGCAGTCCCATTCGGACTAGCGGGGGGGCCACTAGGAATGAGCAGTTCTTC,CASSPIRTSGGATRNEQFF
NA,TRBJ1-5,TRBV27,NA,TGTGCCAGCAGTTTATCAAGGGGCCCGAATCAGCCCCAGCATTTT,CASSLSRGPNQPQHF
NA,TRBJ2-7,TRBV18,NA,TGTGCCAGCTCACCTATTACAGGGCGACATTCCTACGAGCAGTACTTC,CASSPITGRHSYEQYF
NA,TRBJ2-2,TRBV7-7,TRBD2,TGTGCTAGCAGCCCAGCGGGGGGGATAACCAACACCGGGGAGCTGTTTTTT,CASSPAGGITNTGELFF
NA,TRBJ1-6,TRBV9,NA,TGTGCCAGCAGCTTCTCGCGGGAGGGAAATTCACCCCTCCACTTT,CASSFSREGNSPLHF
NA,TRBJ2-2,TRBV4-1,TRBD2,TGCGCCAGCAGCCAAGGGGGAGGGGCCCATGTCGGGGAGCTGTTTTTT,CASSQGGGAHVGELFF
NA,TRBJ1-2,TRBV2,NA,TGTGCCAGCATAAAGGGGAAGGCCTTAGCTAACTATGGCTACACCTTC,CASIKGKALANYGYTF